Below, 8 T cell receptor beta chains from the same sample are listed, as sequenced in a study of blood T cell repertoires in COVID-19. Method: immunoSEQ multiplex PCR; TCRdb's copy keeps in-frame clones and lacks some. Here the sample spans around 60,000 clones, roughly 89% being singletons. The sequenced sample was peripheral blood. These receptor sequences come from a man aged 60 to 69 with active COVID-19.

Here the CDR3 reads CASSLVGTSNTGELFF. CDR3 sequence (DNA): TGTGCCAGCAGCTTGGTTGGGACATCGAACACCGGGGAGCTGTTTTTT. The genes are TRBV5-5 and TRBJ2-2, with D possibly being TRBD1 (6 bases). Germline values: CDR1 SGHKS, CDR2 YYEKEE (reference sequence). This CDR3 comprises 16 residues. Deletions cut 0 bases from V and 0 bases from J, with 9 bases between.

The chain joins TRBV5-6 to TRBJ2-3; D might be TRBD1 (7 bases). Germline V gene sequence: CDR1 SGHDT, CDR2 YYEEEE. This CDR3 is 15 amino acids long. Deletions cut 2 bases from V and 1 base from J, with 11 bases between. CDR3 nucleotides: TGTGCCAGCAGCTTCCAGGGGGGTCGCACAGATACGCAGTATTTT. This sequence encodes CASSFQGGRTDTQYF.

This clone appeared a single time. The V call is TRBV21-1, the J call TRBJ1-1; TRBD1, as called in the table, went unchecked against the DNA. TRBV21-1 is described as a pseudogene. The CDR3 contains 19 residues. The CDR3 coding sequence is TGTGCCAGCAGCAAACTTTCCACAGGGTTCGAGTCAAGGAACACTGAAGCTTTCTTT. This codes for CASSKLSTGFESRNTEAFF.

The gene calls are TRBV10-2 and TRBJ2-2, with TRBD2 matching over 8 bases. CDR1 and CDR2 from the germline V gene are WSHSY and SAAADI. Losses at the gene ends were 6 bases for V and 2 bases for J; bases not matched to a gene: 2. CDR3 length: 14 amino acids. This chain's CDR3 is CASRGTRNTGELFF. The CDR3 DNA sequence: TGCGCCAGCAGGGGGACTAGAAACACCGGGGAGCTGTTTTTT.

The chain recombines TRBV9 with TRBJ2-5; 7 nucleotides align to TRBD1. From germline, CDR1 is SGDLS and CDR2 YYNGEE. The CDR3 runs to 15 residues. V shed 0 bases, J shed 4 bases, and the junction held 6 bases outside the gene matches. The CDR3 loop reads CASSVATGFRETQYF. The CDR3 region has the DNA TGTGCCAGCAGCGTAGCGACAGGGTTTCGAGAGACCCAGTACTTC.

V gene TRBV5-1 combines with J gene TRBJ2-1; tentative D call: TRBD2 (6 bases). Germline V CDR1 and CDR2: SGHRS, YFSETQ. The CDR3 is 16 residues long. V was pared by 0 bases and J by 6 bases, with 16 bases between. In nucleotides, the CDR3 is TGCGCCAGCAGCTTGGAATCGGGGGACCGGGGCAATGAGCAGTTCTTC. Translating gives CASSLESGDRGNEQFF.

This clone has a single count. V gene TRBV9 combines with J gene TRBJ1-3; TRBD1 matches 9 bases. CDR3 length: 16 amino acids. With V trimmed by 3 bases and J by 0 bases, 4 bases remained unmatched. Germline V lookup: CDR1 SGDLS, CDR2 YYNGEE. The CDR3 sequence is CASSDGTGSSGNTIYF. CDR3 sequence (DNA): TGTGCCAGCAGCGACGGGACAGGGAGCTCTGGAAACACCATATATTTT.

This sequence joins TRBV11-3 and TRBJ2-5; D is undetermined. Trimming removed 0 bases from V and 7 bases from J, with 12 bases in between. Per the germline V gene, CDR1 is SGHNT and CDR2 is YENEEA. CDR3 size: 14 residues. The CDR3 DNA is TGTGCCAGCAGCTTAGATATCCCCCCCAGGACCCAGTACTTC. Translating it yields CASSLDIPPRTQYF.